The next 16 T cell receptor beta chains were all read from a single sample in a study of chemoradiotherapy in HPV16-positive cancers. Produced via immunoSEQ multiplex PCR; TCRdb's table is partial and in-frame only. The sample has 250 to 300 clones; roughly 88% are singletons. The material sequenced was tumor tissue, taken from a patient who underwent chemoradiotherapy. Every receptor here comes from a human donor with HPV-associated anogenital cancer.

A single count supports this clone. The chain is built from TRBV16 and TRBJ1-2; D gene uncertain. With 0 bases removed from V and 7 bases from J, the gap between germline ends came to 6 bases. The CDR3 is made up of 12 amino acids. Per the germline V gene, CDR1 is KGHSY and CDR2 is FQNENV. The CDR3, as DNA: TGTGCCAGCAGCCAATCGCGGGCTGGCTACACCTTC. Translation: CASSQSRAGYTF.

The gene calls are TRBV11-2 and TRBJ2-7, with TRBD1 matching 10 bases. The ends lost 0 bases at V and 4 bases at J; junction bases unmatched: 3. Germline CDR1 SGHAT, CDR2 FQNNGV. The CDR3 spans 15 residues. The CDR3, as DNA: TGTGCCAGCAGCTTAGAATGGACAGGGGGGTACGAGCAGTACTTC. Its translation is CASSLEWTGGYEQYF.

The V call is TRBV29-1, the J call TRBJ2-7, with D uncertain. V shed 5 bases and J shed 5 bases, with 13 bases lying between them. The CDR3 is made up of 12 amino acids. Germline V gene sequence: CDR1 SQVTM, CDR2 ANQGSEA. The CDR3 DNA follows: TGCAGCGTTAGTTGGGTAGATCACGAGCAGTACTTC. Its protein product is CSVSWVDHEQYF.

The rearrangement links TRBV7-2 to TRBJ1-5, with 7 bases lining up with TRBD1. J gave up 6 bases and V 1 base, and 15 bases lay outside the gene matches. The length of the CDR3 is 18 residues. Germline values: CDR1 SGHTA, CDR2 FQGNSA. CDR3: CASSLEGAPGTTAQPQHF. The CDR3 DNA reads as TGTGCCAGCAGCTTAGAGGGGGCGCCGGGAACTACGGCTCAGCCCCAGCATTTT.

This rearrangement joins TRBV15 to TRBJ2-7, with D possibly TRBD1 on 5 matching bases. This CDR3 is 15 amino acids long. The V and J ends lost 0 bases and 0 bases respectively, with 9 bases between them. Germline V lookup: CDR1 LNHNV, CDR2 YYDKDF (reference sequence). The CDR3 reads CATSRDSGSSYEQYF. CDR3 in DNA: TGTGCCACCAGCAGAGATTCAGGGTCCTCCTACGAGCAGTACTTC.

The rearrangement uses TRBV2 and TRBJ2-1, with D possibly TRBD1 on 6 matching bases. Germline CDR1 reads SNHLY; CDR2 reads FYNNEI. This CDR3 comprises 14 residues. Trimming took off 7 bases at V and 1 base at J, with 11 bases between the two ends. The CDR3 reads CASNLQGSYNEQFF. The CDR3 nucleotides read TGTGCCAGCAACTTACAGGGATCCTACAATGAGCAGTTCTTC.

The J gene is TRBJ1-1, the V gene TRBV7-9; D uncertain. The germline V gene encodes CDR1 SEHNR and CDR2 FQNEAQ (reference sequence). Trimming removed 1 base from V and 3 bases from J, with 12 bases in between. This CDR3 comprises 15 residues. Here the CDR3 reads CASSLEGGGYTEAFF. In DNA form, the CDR3 reads TGTGCCAGCAGCTTAGAAGGAGGAGGGTACACTGAAGCTTTCTTT.

This chain uses TRBV6-1 with TRBJ1-5; tentative D call: TRBD1 (5 bases). Trimming removed 2 bases from V and 5 bases from J, with 13 bases in between. This CDR3 spans 15 amino acids. From germline, CDR1 is MNHNS and CDR2 SASEGT. This chain's CDR3 is CASSESGGDHQPQHF. CDR3 coding DNA: TGTGCCAGCAGTGAATCCGGGGGGGACCATCAGCCCCAGCATTTT.

This clone appeared a single time. The chain recombines TRBV19 with TRBJ2-7, with unresolved D. The CDR3 is 12 residues long. Between the trimmed V and J ends, which lost 1 base and 6 bases, there was a span of 7 bases. Looked up from germline, CDR1 is LNHDA and CDR2 is SQIVND (reference sequence). The CDR3 nucleotides read TGTGCCAGTAGTATAGGGCGTCGCGAGCAGTACTTC. Translating it yields CASSIGRREQYF.

The genes are TRBV12-5 and TRBJ2-7, with TRBD2 matching 7 bases. CDR3 length: 13 residues. Trimming took 5 bases from V and 6 from J; bases not matched to a gene: 7. Looked up from germline, CDR1 is LGHNT and CDR2 is FRNRAP. The CDR3 spells CASGPLSSGEQYF. The DNA for the CDR3 is TGTGCTAGTGGTCCCTTGTCTAGCGGCGAGCAGTACTTC.

V usage is TRBV5-4 and J usage is TRBJ2-5; TRBD1 aligns across 12 bases. Trimming took 4 bases from V and 5 from J; bases not matched to a gene: 9. The CDR3 has 16 residues. In germline, CDR1 is SGHNT, CDR2 YYREEE (reference sequence). The CDR3 DNA reads TGTGCCAGCAGCCTAGGGGACAGGGGGCGGGCGGAGACCCAGTACTTC. Translation: CASSLGDRGRAETQYF.

J is TRBJ2-3 and V is TRBV6-4, with TRBD1 matching 8 bases. Per germline, CDR1 MRHNA and CDR2 SNTAGT. Trimming at V came to 6 bases and at J to 0 bases, leaving 2 bases not matched to a gene. This CDR3 has 14 residues. In DNA, the CDR3 is TGTGCCAGCAGCGACAGGGGTAGCACAGATACGCAGTATTTT. It specifies CASSDRGSTDTQYF.

The gene calls are TRBV5-5 and TRBJ2-7; D could derive from TRBD1 or TRBD2 (5 bases each). Looked up from germline, CDR1 is SGHKS and CDR2 is YYEKEE (reference sequence). This CDR3 is built from 13 residues. Deletions cut 2 bases from V and 1 base from J, with 7 bases between. This CDR3 reads CASSFGASYEQYF. The CDR3 DNA is TGTGCCAGCAGCTTCGGGGCTTCCTACGAGCAGTACTTC.

The CDR3 protein is CASSIKEGNQPQHF. The CDR3 DNA follows: TGTGCCAGCAGCATAAAGGAGGGGAATCAGCCCCAGCATTTT. This rearrangement joins TRBV25-1 to TRBJ1-5, with D perhaps TRBD1 (5 bases). The V gene lost 6 bases and the J gene lost 4 bases, with 13 bases spanning the gap. This CDR3 is built from 14 residues. Germline CDR1 is MGHDK and CDR2 is SYGVNS.

The V and J genes are TRBV5-4 and TRBJ2-7; unclear D gene. The CDR3 extends over 14 amino acids. Looked up from germline, CDR1 is SGHNT and CDR2 is YYREEE (reference sequence). The ends were cut back, 2 bases at V and 6 bases at J, with 15 bases in the middle. The CDR3: CASSFKPDVSEQYF. Here the CDR3 DNA reads TGTGCCAGCAGCTTCAAGCCGGACGTCAGCGAGCAGTACTTC.

V and J are TRBV9 and TRBJ2-1; no clear D. The V gene's germline CDR1 is SGDLS and CDR2 YYNGEE. V gave up 3 bases and J gave up 2 bases, with 15 bases separating them. The CDR3 extends over 16 amino acids. CDR3: CASSATPTKPYNEQFF. CDR3 in DNA: TGTGCCAGCAGCGCGACACCCACCAAACCCTACAATGAGCAGTTCTTC.